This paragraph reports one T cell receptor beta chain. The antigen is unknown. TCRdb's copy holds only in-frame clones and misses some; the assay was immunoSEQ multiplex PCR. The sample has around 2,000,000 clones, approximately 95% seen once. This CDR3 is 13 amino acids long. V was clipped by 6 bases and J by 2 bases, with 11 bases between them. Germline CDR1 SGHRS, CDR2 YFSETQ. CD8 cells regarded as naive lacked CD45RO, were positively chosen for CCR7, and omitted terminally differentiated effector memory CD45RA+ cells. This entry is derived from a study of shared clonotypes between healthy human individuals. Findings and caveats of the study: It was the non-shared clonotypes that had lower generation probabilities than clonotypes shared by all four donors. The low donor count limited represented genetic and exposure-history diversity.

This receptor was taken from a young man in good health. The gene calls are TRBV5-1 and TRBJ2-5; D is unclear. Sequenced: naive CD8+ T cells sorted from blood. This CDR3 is CASIRLEQETQYF. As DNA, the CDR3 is TGCGCCAGCATCAGACTGGAGCAAGAGACCCAGTACTTC. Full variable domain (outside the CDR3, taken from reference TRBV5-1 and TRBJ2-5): KAGVTQTPRYLIKTRGQQVTLSCSPISGHRSVSWYQQTPGQGLQFLFEYFSETQRNKGNFPGRFSGRQFSNSRSEMNVSTLELGDSALYLCASIRLEQETQYFGPGTRLLVL.